This T cell receptor beta chain was captured in a study of CD8 T cells in Susac syndrome. RNA, at about 0.5 to 1 ug, was reverse transcribed with random hexamers. TCR beta CDR3 was amplified by immunoSEQ covering 54 Vbeta and 13 Jbeta. MiXCR, applied by TCRdb to the immunoSEQ multiplex PCR reads, yields one record per CDR3 protein. This table has 400,000 or so distinct CDR3 sequences, 75% to 90% appearing once. TCR beta sequencing was performed on blood CD8+ and CD4+ T cells. It was negative isolation that provided the CD8+ and CD4+ T cells, whereas TEMRA cells were enriched by FACS. The CDR3 consists of 15 residues. The germline CDR1 and CDR2 sequences are MNHEY and SVGAGI. Trimming stripped 7 bases from V and 3 bases from J, with 19 bases between.

The V and J genes are TRBV6-5 and TRBJ2-7, with D maybe TRBD1 (5 bases). The receptor was derived from a human donor with multiple sclerosis. Sequencing used CD8+ T cells from PBMCs. The CDR3 sequence: CASKLRPQGYYEQYF. The CDR3 DNA reads TGTGCCAGCAAACTCCGACCCCAGGGTTACTACGAGCAGTACTTC.